The source of this T cell receptor (beta chain) is a study of shared clonotypes between healthy human individuals (dated by TCRdb to between 2020 and 2021). Looking at the study overall: The cohort comprised a couple of women and a few men aged 18 to 49 years. Per donor, three plates each were used for CD4 naive and CD4 memory, two for CD8 naive, and one for CD8 memory. The study deeply sequenced blood TCR repertoires of several healthy adults to estimate repertoire size and the extent of clonotype sharing between individuals. To increase sequencing depth and limit assay-specific biases, TCR repertoire library preparation and sequencing were carried out by different laboratories using diverse techniques. Leukapheresis yielded between about 0.94 and 8.9 billion PBMCs per donor. Study-wide conclusions, independent of this receptor: Rarefaction of sorted-subset datasets indicated incomplete sequencing despite the large sequencing depth. Pairwise subsampling indicated that sequencing depth was expected to affect the degree of clonotype sharing among donors. Estimated clonotype richness was generally larger for naive than for memory subsets. About 5% of naive CD4, 3% to 3.5% of naive CD8, approximately 2% of memory CD4, and approximately 0.39% of memory CD8 clonotypes were shared across several donors. Clonotypes shared by all four sorted-subset donors showed higher generation probabilities than non-shared clonotypes. Sampling was restricted to blood, and TCR repertoires in tissue are likely to differ from TCR repertoires in blood. Because the study included only a small number of donors, the genetic and exposure-history diversity represented was limited.

TCR CDR3 regions were amplified from genomic DNA by multiplex PCR using the deep immunoSEQ assay. For each cell subset, the extracted genomic DNA was distributed evenly across all wells of several immunoSEQ 96-well plates, and each plate served as one replicate. For sorted subsets, each replicate PCR was loaded with 200 ng genomic DNA, equivalent to about 33,000 T cell genomes. Purified libraries were quantified with a Qubit 3.0 fluorometer, sized on a Bioanalyzer 2100, and re-quantified with the KAPA Library Quantification kit. Every immunoSEQ 96-well plate was sequenced on a separate single-read 150-cycle Illumina NextSeq 550 flow cell. The study's processing was this. The immunoSEQ output contained only junctional sequences without quality scores, so filtering could not match that applied to full-length reads. Sequences were annotated with PyIR, a Python wrapper for IgBLAST v1.9, and V/J genes and CDR3 were assigned using IMGT germline references. Reads with weak V/J assignments (E-value above 1e-6), missing CDR3, stop codons, out-of-frame junctions, or ambiguous translated residues were removed. V3J clonotypes were defined as sequences sharing the same inferred V gene, J gene, and CDR3 amino acid sequence. The percentage overlap between two repertoires was calculated by dividing the number of shared unique clonotypes by the size of the smaller repertoire. Repertoire richness was assessed with RTK rarefaction, the Chao1 estimator, and Recon v2.1 estimates of unobserved clonotypes. OLGA was used to compute generation probabilities for all TCRbeta clonotypes that the gDNA method yielded from a handful of donors. Not all clones reach the TCRdb copy of this immuneACCESS table, which keeps in-frame sequences only. Checked studies attribute under half of the gap to unresolved V genes and leave the rest unexplained. The V and J calls and clone size were taken over from that table, and D and trimming were inferred from the DNA. Counted in this sample were millions of clones; about 95% of them appeared once. The ten top clones hold approximately 1.2% of the sample.

On this clone: Its antigen is still unknown. Base qualities are not at hand, and no much larger clone is one base apart. Other DNA sequences in this sample translate to the same CDR3.

For the CD8 naive samples, CD45RO-negative cells were positively selected for CCR7, yielding a CD45RA+CCR7+ population from which TemRA cells were excluded. Healthy HIV-negative adults with no recently reported acute infections or vaccinations were included as donors. Only Caucasian adults living in Nashville, Tennessee, USA were represented among the donors. Blood was collected by leukapheresis, and PBMCs were isolated by Ficoll-Histopaque density gradient centrifugation and then cryopreserved in liquid nitrogen vapor phase. Analytical flow cytometry was used to check the purity and quantity of every magnetically sorted T cell population. From each sorted fraction, genomic DNA was isolated and quantified by UV absorbance on a Nanodrop 2000c. Spanning cysteine to phenylalanine, the CDR3 consists of 11 amino acids. CDR3 DNA only is kept here, 33 bases in frame from base 1. V drops 1 base and J drops 6 bases, leaving 7 bases in between. The germline V gene (reference sequence) yields GTSNPN for CDR1 and SVGIG for CDR2.

The sequence came from a man aged 18 to 35 in good health. Material: naive CD8+ T cells sorted from blood. Per the publication, the cell subset or site label means: CD45RA+CCR7+. The V gene is TRBV30 and the J gene is TRBJ2-7; a confident D gene designation cannot be given. For the CDR3, the sequence is CAWSDSGEQYF. The nucleotide sequence is given as TGTGCCTGGAGTGACTCCGGCGAGCAGTACTTC.